This is a list of T cell receptor beta chains from one sample in a study of T cell responses to AZD1222 COVID-19 vaccine. Sequencing was performed with immunoSEQ multiplex PCR; in TCRdb, only in-frame clones are kept and a portion is missing. The profile covers about 170,000 clones, with about 85% appearing a single time and 2.6% taken by the ten largest. Sample: peripheral blood, taken on day 0 of AZD1222 vaccination. The receptor set was obtained from an adult in good health. Both conserved end residues are part of each CDR3. D genes are given only for firm matches. Only some rows state a clone size, as once, few, many or a class for expanded clones.

DNA | CDR3 | D | J | size | V
TGTGCCAGTAGCCCTATACCCACAGATACGCAGTATTTT | CASSPIPTDTQYF | . | TRBJ2-3 | . | TRBV19
TGTGCCAGCAGTTCGGGACTGAACTCTGGGGCCAACGTCCTGACTTTC | CASSSGLNSGANVLTF | . | TRBJ2-6 | . | TRBV27
TGTGCCAGCAGCTTAGCAACAGGGCAAGAGACCCAGTACTTC | CASSLATGQETQYF | . | TRBJ2-5 | . | TRBV7-9
TGTGCCAGCAGCGATAAAACAGGGTCCTCGGGGGAGACCCAGTACTTC | CASSDKTGSSGETQYF | . | TRBJ2-5 | once | TRBV5-4
TGTGCCAGCAGCTTTGTCGCGACACCCTACGAGCAGTACTTC | CASSFVATPYEQYF | . | TRBJ2-7 | . | TRBV5-8
TGTGCCAGCAGTTACTCGCGGGGGGGTGAGGCTTTCTTT | CASSYSRGGEAFF | . | TRBJ1-1 | once | TRBV6-5
TGTGCCAGCTCACAAGGGACCTACAATGAGCAGTTCTTC | CASSQGTYNEQFF | . | TRBJ2-1 | . | TRBV18
TGTGCCAGCAGTGACAGGCAGGGTGCAGATACGCAGTATTTT | CASSDRQGADTQYF | . | TRBJ2-3 | . | TRBV25-1
TGTGCCAGCAGCTTTTTCGGGACGTCTAACGGGGAGCTGTTTTTT | CASSFFGTSNGELFF | . | TRBJ2-2 | . | TRBV7-3
TGTGCTGGGGGGGACAGAATTACAGATACGCAGTATTTT | CAGGDRITDTQYF | . | TRBJ2-3 | . | TRBV28
TGCAGCGTTGGTGGAGGTACCTACAATGAGCAGTTCTTC | CSVGGGTYNEQFF | . | TRBJ2-1 | . | TRBV29-1
TGTGCCAGCAGAGGACGGGGGAGCTCCTACGAGCAGTACTTC | CASRGRGSSYEQYF | . | TRBJ2-7 | . | TRBV2
TGTGCCAGCCGTCAGACAGGGGAGGGCTACACCTTC | CASRQTGEGYTF | TRBD1 | TRBJ1-2 | . | TRBV25-1
TGCGCCAGCAGCCAAGATGGCCTAGCGGGAGTCTACGAGCAGTACTTC | CASSQDGLAGVYEQYF | TRBD2 | TRBJ2-7 | . | TRBV4-1
TGTGCCAGCTCACCCAGGACTAGCGGGGTTAGCACAGATACGCAGTATTTT | CASSPRTSGVSTDTQYF | TRBD2 | TRBJ2-3 | . | TRBV18
TGTGCCAGCAGCTTAGGGTCTAGCGCCACTTCCTACGAGCAGTACTTC | CASSLGSSATSYEQYF | . | TRBJ2-7 | few | TRBV7-8
TGTGCCAGCAGCGGACGTCGGGCGGCAGGTATCTATGGCTACACCTTC | CASSGRRAAGIYGYTF | . | TRBJ1-2 | . | TRBV9
TGTGCCAGCAGTTACTCTTGGGCCCCGTACAATGAGCAGTTCTTC | CASSYSWAPYNEQFF | . | TRBJ2-1 | . | TRBV6-5
TGCGCCAGCAGCGGGGAACTGTTTTTT | CASSGELFF | . | TRBJ1-4 | . | TRBV10-1
TGTGCCAGCTCTATGGACAGGGCTCACACCGGGGAGCTGTTTTTT | CASSMDRAHTGELFF | TRBD1 | TRBJ2-2 | once | TRBV6-5
TGTGCCAGCAGCCCGGGACAGGCTAGGAGCAAACTGTTTTTT | CASSPGQARSKLFF | TRBD1 | TRBJ1-4 | . | TRBV28
TGCAGCGTTCAGCGGAGAGGGGACAGCAATGAGCAGTTCTTC | CSVQRRGDSNEQFF | TRBD1 | TRBJ2-1 | . | TRBV29-1
TGTGCCAGCAGCGACGGGACTAGCAATGAGCAGTTCTTC | CASSDGTSNEQFF | TRBD2 | TRBJ2-1 | . | TRBV5-5
TGTGCCAGCAGCTTAGACGTCTGGGATGAGCAGTTCTTC | CASSLDVWDEQFF | . | TRBJ2-1 | . | TRBV7-9
TGTGCCAGCAGCCGTCTGACTCTTAGCTCCTACGAGCAGTACTTC | CASSRLTLSSYEQYF | . | TRBJ2-7 | few | TRBV27
TGTGCCAGCAGTGAAGCGGGTGTTAGCAATCAGCCCCAGCATTTT | CASSEAGVSNQPQHF | . | TRBJ1-5 | . | TRBV6-1
TGTGCCAGCAGTTACCAGGCGACAGGGGGGGACACCTTC | CASSYQATGGDTF | TRBD1 | TRBJ1-2 | . | TRBV6-5
TGTGCCAGCAGCTCCGGGACCCATGGTTGGGGCTACACCTTC | CASSSGTHGWGYTF | . | TRBJ1-2 | . | TRBV7-2
TGTGCCAGCAGTTTGGGACAGGGAAATGGCTACACCTTC | CASSLGQGNGYTF | TRBD1 | TRBJ1-2 | . | TRBV27
TGTGCCAGCAGCTTAAGGGCGGGAGAGGATGAGACCCAGTACTTC | CASSLRAGEDETQYF | TRBD2 | TRBJ2-5 | once | TRBV11-2
TGTGCCAGCAGTCAGGGCAGGGTATCGGGGAACACTGAAGCTTTCTTT | CASSQGRVSGNTEAFF | . | TRBJ1-1 | . | TRBV28
TGCAGTGCTACGGGCGGAACTGAAGCTTTCTTT | CSATGGTEAFF | . | TRBJ1-1 | . | TRBV20-1
TGTGCCAGCAGGGGTAGCGGGACTAGGCATGAGCAGTTCTTC | CASRGSGTRHEQFF | TRBD2 | TRBJ2-1 | . | TRBV2
TGCAGCGGGGCCTGGGCGGGCACTGAAGCTTTCTTT | CSGAWAGTEAFF | . | TRBJ1-1 | . | TRBV29-1
TGTGCCAGCAGGACCGGACACTCTGGAAACACCATATATTTT | CASRTGHSGNTIYF | . | TRBJ1-3 | . | TRBV27
TGTGCCTGGAGACGGACCGATGTTTCACCCCTCCACTTT | CAWRRTDVSPLHF | . | TRBJ1-6 | . | TRBV30
TGCGCCAGCAGTATCGGACAGCCTTCCTACAATGAGCAGTTCTTC | CASSIGQPSYNEQFF | . | TRBJ2-1 | once | TRBV5-1
TGCGCCAGCAGCGACGGGACGGACCGCTATGGCTACACCTTC | CASSDGTDRYGYTF | . | TRBJ1-2 | . | TRBV5-1
TGTGCCAGCGGTAGGAGTGGCGGACAAGAGACCCAGTACTTC | CASGRSGGQETQYF | . | TRBJ2-5 | . | TRBV6-5
TGTGCCAGCAGCCCTCGGACAGGGGGTCAGCCCCAGCATTTT | CASSPRTGGQPQHF | TRBD1 | TRBJ1-5 | . | TRBV7-2
TGTGCCAGCAGCACTTCCACGGCCTACGAGCAGTACTTC | CASSTSTAYEQYF | . | TRBJ2-7 | . | TRBV28
TGTGCCAGCAGCACCACGTTCATTTACTCTGGAAACACCATATATTTT | CASSTTFIYSGNTIYF | . | TRBJ1-3 | . | TRBV14
TGTGCCAGTAGGCCGACAGGGGAGACCACTGAAGCTTTCTTT | CASRPTGETTEAFF | TRBD1 | TRBJ1-1 | . | TRBV19
TGCGCCAGCAGCCCAACGGACCTTAGAAGTGAAAAACTGTTTTTT | CASSPTDLRSEKLFF | . | TRBJ1-4 | . | TRBV5-1
TGTGCCAGCAGCCACGGTGGGACAGGGTTCTATGGCTACACCTTC | CASSHGGTGFYGYTF | TRBD1 | TRBJ1-2 | . | TRBV6-2/TRBV6-3
TGTGCCAGCAGCCAAATAAGGCAGGCGAACACTGAAGCTTTCTTT | CASSQIRQANTEAFF | . | TRBJ1-1 | . | TRBV14
TGCGCCAGCAACTCGGGACCTAGCGGGAGTATCGATGAGCAGTTCTTC | CASNSGPSGSIDEQFF | TRBD2 | TRBJ2-1 | . | TRBV4-1
TGCGCCAGCAGCCAGACTAGCGGGGACGAGCAGTTCTTC | CASSQTSGDEQFF | TRBD2 | TRBJ2-1 | once | TRBV5-1
TGTGCCAGCAGCCAGCCTCGGGGGGCGAATTCACCCCTCCACTTT | CASSQPRGANSPLHF | . | TRBJ1-6 | . | TRBV4-2
TGCGCCAGCAGCTTGCAAGACAGATATGGCTACACCTTC | CASSLQDRYGYTF | . | TRBJ1-2 | . | TRBV5-1
TGTGCCAGCTCACCACAGGGATTGGATCAGCCCCAGCATTTT | CASSPQGLDQPQHF | . | TRBJ1-5 | . | TRBV18
TGTGCCAGCTCACCACGAAAAAGCTCTGGAAACACCATATATTTT | CASSPRKSSGNTIYF | . | TRBJ1-3 | . | TRBV18
TGTGCCAGCAGCTTGGATTTTACGGCCGCTCCGGGGGATGGCTACACCTTC | CASSLDFTAAPGDGYTF | . | TRBJ1-2 | . | TRBV5-4
TGTGCCAGCTCACCTTTTATAACGGGGTCTAGCGGGAGACAAGAGACCCAGTACTTC | CASSPFITGSSGRQETQYF | TRBD2 | TRBJ2-5 | few | TRBV18